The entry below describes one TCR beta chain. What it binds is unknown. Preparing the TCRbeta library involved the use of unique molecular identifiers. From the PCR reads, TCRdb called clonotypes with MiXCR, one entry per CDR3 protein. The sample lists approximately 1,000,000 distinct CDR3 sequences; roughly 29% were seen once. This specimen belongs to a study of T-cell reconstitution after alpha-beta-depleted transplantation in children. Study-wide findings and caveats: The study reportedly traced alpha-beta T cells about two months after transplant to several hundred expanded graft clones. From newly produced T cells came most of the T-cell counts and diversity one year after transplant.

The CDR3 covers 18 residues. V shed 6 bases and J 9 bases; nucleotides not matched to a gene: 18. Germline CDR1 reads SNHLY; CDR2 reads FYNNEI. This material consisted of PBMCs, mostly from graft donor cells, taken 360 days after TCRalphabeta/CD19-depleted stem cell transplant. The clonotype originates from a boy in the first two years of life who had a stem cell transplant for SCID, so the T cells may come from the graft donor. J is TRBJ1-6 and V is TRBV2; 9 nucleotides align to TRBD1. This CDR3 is CASSPTAETGGGGSPLHF. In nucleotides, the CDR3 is TGTGCCAGCAGCCCCACGGCTGAGACAGGGGGAGGCGGTTCACCCCTCCACTTT. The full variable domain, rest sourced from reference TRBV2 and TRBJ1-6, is EPEVTQTPSHQVTQMGQEVILRCVPISNHLYFYWYRQILGQKVEFLVSFYNNEISEKSEIFDDQFSVERPDGSNFTLKIRSTKLEDSAMYFCASSPTAETGGGGSPLHFGNGTRLTVT.